One sample yielded the 22 T cell receptor beta chains listed below, sequenced in a study of cytomegalovirus exposure and HLA in healthy donors. PCR amplification relied on 60 Vbeta primers (plus 13 Jbeta primers). Libraries were prepared by immunoSEQ multiplex PCR; TCRdb keeps only in-frame clonotypes and omits some of them. The sample records 150,000 to 200,000 clones, approximately 85% being singletons. The sequenced sample consisted of PBMCs. These receptor sequences come from a man between 18 and 29 years old in good health and CMV-seropositive.

On this clone itself: The identical CDR3 is also encoded by other nucleotide sequences in the sample. The CDR3 nucleotides read TGTGCCTGGAGTGTACTGGAGACCCAGTACTTC. Amino acid sequence: CAWSVLETQYF. This rearrangement joins TRBV30 to TRBJ2-5; D is uncertain. Germline lookup yields CDR1 GTSNPN and CDR2 SVGIG (reference sequence). With 0 bases removed from V and 5 bases from J, the gap between germline ends came to 4 bases. CDR3 size: 11 residues.

The V call is TRBV6-5, the J call TRBJ2-2; D may be TRBD2 (6 bases). Germline-derived CDR1 and CDR2 are MNHEY and SVGAGI. This CDR3 is built from 15 residues. V lost 2 bases to trimming and J lost 4 bases, with 11 bases between them. CDR3 nucleotides: TGTGCCAGCAGTTACGGGCGGGACGGCACCGGGGAGCTGTTTTTT. Amino acid sequence: CASSYGRDGTGELFF.

The chain links TRBV7-6 to TRBJ2-7; possible D gene TRBD2, 6 bases. Germline CDR1 is SGHVS and CDR2 is FNYEAQ. This CDR3 comprises 14 residues. V was cut by 5 bases and J by 5 bases, with 16 bases left in between. For the CDR3, the DNA is TGTGCCAGCAGCCTTATACCGGGGGACGACGAGCAGTACTTC. Translation gives CASSLIPGDDEQYF.

The gene calls are TRBV6-1 and TRBJ1-2; D is undetermined. V was clipped by 10 bases and J by 3 bases, with 12 bases between them. CDR1 and CDR2 (germline): MNHNS, SASEGT. The CDR3 spans 12 residues. The chain's CDR3 is CATKLEDYGYTF. The CDR3, as DNA: TGTGCCACGAAACTGGAGGACTATGGCTACACCTTC.

The chain combines TRBV6-5 with TRBJ1-6, with D unclear. The V gene lost 10 bases and the J gene lost 4 bases, with 17 bases spanning the gap. From germline, CDR1 is MNHEY and CDR2 SVGAGI. The CDR3 sequence is 15 residues long. The CDR3 DNA reads TGTGCCACTGGAAGGCGTCCGGGGTATAATTCACCCCTCCACTTT. As protein: CATGRRPGYNSPLHF.

The genes are TRBV2 and TRBJ2-2, with TRBD2 matching 7 bases. V gave up 6 bases and J gave up 6 bases; unmatched junction bases: 4. This CDR3 has 13 residues. Germline CDR1 and CDR2: SNHLY and FYNNEI. In DNA, the CDR3 is TGTGCCAGCAGCCGGGAGGTTGCCGGGGAGCTGTTTTTT. Translation: CASSREVAGELFF.

The rearrangement joins TRBV28 to TRBJ1-1; 10 bases line up with TRBD1. Germline V lookup: CDR1 MDHEN, CDR2 SYDVKM. There are 15 residues in the CDR3. The V gene end was trimmed by 6 bases and the J gene end by 5 bases; junction bases not matched to a gene: 9. The CDR3 nucleotides are TGTGCCAGCAGCCGGAGACAGGGGGCGCATACTGAAGCTTTCTTT. It specifies CASSRRQGAHTEAFF.

This clone appeared a few times. This chain connects TRBV7-3 to TRBJ2-6, with 11 bases aligning to TRBD1. This CDR3 is 18 amino acids long. With 0 bases clipped from V and 4 bases from J, the junction kept 5 bases outside the gene matches. CDR1 and CDR2 from the germline V gene are SGHTA and FQGTGA. CDR3 in amino acids: CASSLTGQGAWGANVLTF. The CDR3, as DNA: TGTGCCAGCAGCTTAACTGGACAGGGGGCATGGGGGGCCAACGTCCTGACTTTC.

Remarks on this clone: The junction does not match germline at one end; this may be a read error. This chain links TRBV7-9 with TRBJ2-5; 9 bases are a match to TRBD1. Gene TRBJ2-7 matches the end of the DNA better, so the J call may be wrong. Germline V lookup: CDR1 SEHNR, CDR2 FQNEAQ (reference sequence). This CDR3 is 12 amino acids long. The CDR3 bases are TGTTCCAGCGGGACAGGGCCCTACGAGCAGTACTTC. Translating gives CSSGTGPYEQYF.

This sequence joins TRBV7-6 and TRBJ2-3; D is unclear. The V gene lost 0 bases and the J gene lost 2 bases, with 12 bases spanning the gap. The CDR3 sequence is 16 residues long. The germline CDR1 and CDR2 sequences are SGHVS and FNYEAQ. In DNA, the CDR3 is TGTGCCAGCAGCTTAGCCCCACTAAGGAACACAGATACGCAGTATTTT. It translates to CASSLAPLRNTDTQYF. The whole variable domain, filled in from reference TRBV7-6 and TRBJ2-3, reads GAGVSQSPRYKVTKRGQDVALRCDPISGHVSLYWYRQALGQGPEFLTYFNYEAQQDKSGLPNDRFSAERPEGSISTLTIQRTEQRDSAMYRCASSLAPLRNTDTQYFGPGTRLTVL.

V usage is TRBV27 and J usage is TRBJ1-1; D might be TRBD1 (6 bases). Trimming took off 4 bases at V and 0 bases at J, with 15 bases between the two ends. Germline V gives CDR1 MNHEY, CDR2 SMNVEV (reference sequence). This CDR3 spans 16 amino acids. The CDR3 DNA is TGTGCCAGCAGTTCTTCAGGGGCTATCATGAACACTGAAGCTTTCTTT. It is translated as CASSSSGAIMNTEAFF.

The rearrangement links TRBV20-1 to TRBJ2-7; tentatively, D is TRBD2 (6 bases). The CDR3 sequence is 10 residues long. V was trimmed by 6 bases and J by 5 bases, leaving 8 bases between them. Looked up from germline, CDR1 is DFQATT and CDR2 is SNEGSKA (reference sequence). CDR3: CSAGGHEQYF. In nucleotides, the CDR3 is TGCAGTGCCGGGGGTCACGAGCAGTACTTC.

The chain employs TRBV18 and TRBJ1-2; no definite D call. V was cut by 3 bases and J by 8 bases, with 19 bases left in between. CDR3 length equals 15 residues. CDR1 and CDR2 (germline): KGHSH, LQKENI. The CDR3 nucleotides read TGTGCCAGCTCACCGGAATCAACTGACGCTAGGGGCTACACCTTC. It translates to CASSPESTDARGYTF.

CDR3 coding DNA: TGCGCCAGCAGCTTGGAGGGCCGGGGAACTGAAGCTTTCTTT. Its protein product is CASSLEGRGTEAFF. This chain links TRBV5-1 with TRBJ1-1; D gene uncertain. V lost 0 bases and J 5 bases, leaving 11 bases between the germline ends. The CDR3 sequence is 14 residues long. Germline CDR1 is SGHRS and CDR2 is YFSETQ.

J is TRBJ1-2 and V is TRBV30; possible D gene TRBD1, 5 bases. The germline V and J ends were trimmed by 5 bases and 1 base, with 8 bases remaining between them. This CDR3 is built from 12 residues. In germline, CDR1 is GTSNPN, CDR2 SVGIG (reference sequence). CDR3: CAWRTYNYGYTF. CDR3 in DNA: TGTGCCTGGCGGACATATAACTATGGCTACACCTTC.

The chain links TRBV7-2 to TRBJ1-2; 8 bases map to TRBD1. The CDR3 runs to 14 residues. CDR1 SGHTA and CDR2 FQGNSA come from the germline V gene. Trimming at V came to 6 bases and at J to 4 bases, leaving 7 bases not matched to a gene. The CDR3 sequence: CASSSDRASYGYTF. As DNA, the CDR3 is TGTGCCAGCAGTTCGGACAGGGCAAGCTATGGCTACACCTTC.

This chain uses TRBV5-4 with TRBJ2-3, with TRBD2 identical over 8 bases. The germline V gene encodes CDR1 SGHNT and CDR2 YYREEE (reference sequence). Germline trimming cut 4 bases from V and 3 bases from J; bases unmatched to any gene: 1. CDR3 length: 13 amino acids. This CDR3 reads CASSPGGTDTQYF. CDR3 DNA sequence: TGTGCCAGCAGCCCGGGGGGGACAGATACGCAGTATTTT.

DNA of the CDR3: TGTGCCAGCAGAACAGGTTCAACTAATGAAAAACTGTTTTTT. This codes for CASRTGSTNEKLFF. The V gene is TRBV6-1, the J gene TRBJ1-4; D might be TRBD1 (5 bases). Trimming left V 6 bases short and J 0 bases short, with 8 bases between. The CDR3 is 14 residues long. Germline CDR1 is MNHNS and CDR2 is SASEGT.

The V and J genes are TRBV13 and TRBJ2-1, with D possibly matching TRBD2 (7 bases). The germline V gene has CDR1 PRHDT and CDR2 FYEKMQ (reference sequence). V lost 0 bases and J lost 5, with 11 bases in between. This CDR3 is 15 amino acids long. The CDR3 here is CASSLGGGPDNEQFF. The CDR3, as DNA: TGTGCCAGCAGCTTAGGCGGGGGGCCCGACAATGAGCAGTTCTTC.

The rearrangement joins TRBV9 to TRBJ1-3; 7 bases match TRBD1. CDR1 SGDLS and CDR2 YYNGEE come from the germline V gene. This CDR3 has 18 residues. Trimming at V came to 2 bases and at J to 0 bases, leaving 11 bases not matched to a gene. This CDR3 reads CASSVEVWGQSSGNTIYF. In DNA, the CDR3 is TGTGCCAGCAGCGTGGAGGTCTGGGGACAGAGCTCTGGAAACACCATATATTTT.

The rearrangement uses TRBV18 and TRBJ2-1, with 9 nucleotides matching TRBD2. Germline CDR1 and CDR2: KGHSH and LQKENI. The CDR3 spans 14 residues. V lost 4 bases, J lost 4 bases, and 2 bases stayed unmatched. The CDR3 sequence is CASSQAGGYNEQFF. CDR3 coding DNA: TGTGCCAGCTCACAAGCGGGGGGTTACAATGAGCAGTTCTTC.

The chain links TRBV6-5 to TRBJ2-3, with D possibly matching TRBD1 (6 bases). This CDR3 has 14 residues. CDR1 and CDR2 (germline): MNHEY, SVGAGI. Trimming left V 10 bases short and J 2 bases short, with 16 bases between. CDR3 protein: CATGFGTLTDTQYF. For the CDR3, the DNA is TGTGCCACCGGCTTCGGGACACTCACAGATACGCAGTATTTT.